This T cell receptor (beta chain) stems from a study of T cells in Graves' hyperthyroidism and ophthalmopathy. Fresh peripheral blood, 9.5 to 10 ml of it, supplied the PBMCs. CDR3 length: 16 residues. Looked up from germline, CDR1 is MGHDK and CDR2 is SYGVNS. With 2 bases removed from V and 4 bases from J, the gap between germline ends came to 15 bases. The source material, RNA transcripts, was used to amplify TCR beta CDR3 regions. First-round RT-PCR with HTBI primers amplified the TCR CDR3 region. TCRdb re-called the multiplex PCR reads with MiXCR, one entry per CDR3 protein. The sample lists about 640,000 distinct CDR3 sequences, about a fifth occurring once. This clonotype occurred a few times.

The sequenced sample consisted of blood. This TCR derives from a man between 25 and 39 years old with Graves' ophthalmopathy. The gene calls are TRBV25-1 and TRBJ2-1; no firm D call. The CDR3 here is CASSEPRVGSYNEQFF. The CDR3 nucleotides read TGTGCCAGCAGTGAACCCAGAGTTGGTAGTTACAATGAGCAGTTCTTC.